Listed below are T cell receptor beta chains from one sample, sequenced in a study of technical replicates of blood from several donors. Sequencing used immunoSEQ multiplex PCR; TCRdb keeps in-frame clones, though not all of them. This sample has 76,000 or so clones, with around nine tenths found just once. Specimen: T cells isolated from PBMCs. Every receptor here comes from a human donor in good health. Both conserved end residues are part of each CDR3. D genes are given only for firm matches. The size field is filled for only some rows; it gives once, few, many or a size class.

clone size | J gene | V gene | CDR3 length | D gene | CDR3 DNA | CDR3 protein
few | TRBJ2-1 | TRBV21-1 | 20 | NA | TGTGCCAGCAGCGGCAGGAGGCTCCAAACCAAAAAGCCGCCCTACAATGAGCAGTTCTTC | CASSGRRLQTKKPPYNEQFF
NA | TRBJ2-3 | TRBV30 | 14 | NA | TGTGCCTGGAGTGTAGGGGGGGCGACAGATACGCAGTATTTT | CAWSVGGATDTQYF
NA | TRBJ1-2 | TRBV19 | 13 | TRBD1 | TGTGCCAGTAGTAACACAGGGGACTCTGGCTACACCTTC | CASSNTGDSGYTF
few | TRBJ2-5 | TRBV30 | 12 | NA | TGTGCCTGGAGTTTAAACCAAGAGACCCAGTACTTC | CAWSLNQETQYF
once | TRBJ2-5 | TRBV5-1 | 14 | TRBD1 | TGCGCCAGCAGCTGGCTGACAGGGGAAGAGACCCAGTACTTC | CASSWLTGEETQYF
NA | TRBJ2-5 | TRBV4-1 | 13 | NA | TGCGCCAGCAGTTCATTAGTCGGAGAGACCCAGTACTTC | CASSSLVGETQYF
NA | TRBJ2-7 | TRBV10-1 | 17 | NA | TGCGCCAGCCAGTCCGTCCAGTCCTCCGGGGGAGCAGGCGAGCAGTACTTC | CASQSVQSSGGAGEQYF
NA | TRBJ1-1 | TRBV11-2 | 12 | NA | TGTGCCAGCAGCTTCTCGAACACTGAAGCTTTCTTT | CASSFSNTEAFF
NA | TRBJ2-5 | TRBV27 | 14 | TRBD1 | TGTGCCAGCGCCGCCCAACAGGGGATTAAGACCCAGTACTTC | CASAAQQGIKTQYF
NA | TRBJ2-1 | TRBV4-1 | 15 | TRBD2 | TGCGCCAGTCATCGGACTAGCGGGAGCATCCATGAGCAGTTCTTC | CASHRTSGSIHEQFF
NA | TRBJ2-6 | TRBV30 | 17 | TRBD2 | TGTGCCTGGGAGAGTCGGGGGGGCCGATCTGGGGCCAACGTCCTGACTTTC | CAWESRGGRSGANVLTF
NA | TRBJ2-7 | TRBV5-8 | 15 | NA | TGTGCCAGCAGCGGCCGAACTTCCGACAGCTACGAGCAGTACTTC | CASSGRTSDSYEQYF
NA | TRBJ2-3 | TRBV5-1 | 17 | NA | TGCGCCAGCAGTTCACAAGGGGGGGGGACGAGCACAGATACGCAGTATTTT | CASSSQGGGTSTDTQYF
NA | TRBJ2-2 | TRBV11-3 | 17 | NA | TGTGCCAGCAGCCTAGAGTTCGGGTTGGGGAACACCGGGGAGCTGTTTTTT | CASSLEFGLGNTGELFF
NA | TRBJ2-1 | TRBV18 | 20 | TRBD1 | TGTGCCAGCTCACGGGGACAGGGCATTCATCCAGCAACCTCCTACAATGAGCAGTTCTTC | CASSRGQGIHPATSYNEQFF
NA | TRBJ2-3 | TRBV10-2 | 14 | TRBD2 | TGCGCCACCGGACTAGCGGGGGCATTCGATACGCAGTATTTT | CATGLAGAFDTQYF
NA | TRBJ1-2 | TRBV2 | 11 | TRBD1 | TGTGCCAGAGGACAGGGGCCACTCTACACCTTC | CARGQGPLYTF
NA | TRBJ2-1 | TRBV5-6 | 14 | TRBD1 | TGTGCCAGCAGTCCGGGGACAGGGGTGGTGGAGCAGTTCTTC | CASSPGTGVVEQFF
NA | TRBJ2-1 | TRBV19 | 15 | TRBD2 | TGTGCCAGTAGTAACGGGACTAGCGGACAATGGGAGCAGTTCTTC | CASSNGTSGQWEQFF
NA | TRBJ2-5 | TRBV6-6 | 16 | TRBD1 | TGTGCCAGCATTTTCGCTCCAGGGGGTGGCATGGAGACCCAGTACTTC | CASIFAPGGGMETQYF
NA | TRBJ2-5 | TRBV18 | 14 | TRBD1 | TGTGCCAGCTCACCAGGGACAGGGAGGGAGACCCAGTACTTC | CASSPGTGRETQYF
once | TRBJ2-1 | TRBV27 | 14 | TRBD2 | TGTGCCAGCAGTCCACCGGGAGGAAGTATGGGGCAGTTCTTC | CASSPPGGSMGQFF
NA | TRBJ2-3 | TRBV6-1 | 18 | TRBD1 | TGTGCCAGCAGCGAAGTAAGGATGGGACAGGGACTCACAGATACGCAGTATTTT | CASSEVRMGQGLTDTQYF
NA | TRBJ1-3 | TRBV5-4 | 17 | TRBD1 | TGTGCCAGCAGCTGGGGGACAGGGGGCGCGTCTGGAAACACCATATATTTT | CASSWGTGGASGNTIYF
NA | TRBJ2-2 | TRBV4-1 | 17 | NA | TGCGCCAGCAGCCAAACAAGGGCAGGGGTTAACACCGGGGAGCTGTTTTTT | CASSQTRAGVNTGELFF
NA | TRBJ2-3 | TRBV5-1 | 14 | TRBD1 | TGCGCCAGCAGCCCCCCAGGGGGAACAGATACGCAGTATTTT | CASSPPGGTDTQYF
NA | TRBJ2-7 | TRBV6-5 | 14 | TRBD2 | TGTGCCAGCAGCTCCGGGACTAGCTTCTACGAGCAGTACTTC | CASSSGTSFYEQYF
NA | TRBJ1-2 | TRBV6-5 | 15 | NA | TGTGCCAGCAGTCCCGTTTTCGGAGGGAACTATGGCTACACCTTC | CASSPVFGGNYGYTF
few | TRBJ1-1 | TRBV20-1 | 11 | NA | TGCAGTGCTACAGTACACACTGAAGCTTTCTTT | CSATVHTEAFF